This entry features one TCR beta chain sequence. This record comes from a study of blood T cell repertoires in COVID-19. On the study more broadly: Both acute and convalescent COVID-19 samples were obtained from the United States, Italy and Spain. Sources were T cells, B-cell-depleted T cells, or PBMCs; the material itself was cDNA or gDNA.

Original processing notes: It was from reference gene primer amplification that nucleated cell counts were estimated. The assay was immunoSEQ multiplex PCR, and TCRdb's table has in-frame clones only and misses some. V and J calls plus clone size are reproduced from that table; the DNA served to infer D and trimming. The table has around 150,000 clones, 88% seen once; the top ten hold about 10%. The V and J ends lost 3 bases and 0 bases, in that order; junction bases with no gene match: 2. This CDR3 region has 15 residues. The germline V gene encodes CDR1 PRHDT and CDR2 FYEKMQ (reference sequence). Sequencing input: peripheral blood. This sequence joins TRBV13 and TRBJ2-1; 7 bases map to TRBD2. The sequence was collected from a man aged 50 to 59 with active or convalescent COVID-19. In DNA form, the CDR3 reads TGTGCCAGCAGCTTCGGCGGGAGCTCCTACAATGAGCAGTTCTTC. Amino acid sequence: CASSFGGSSYNEQFF.